The clone carrying this T cell receptor (beta chain) showed up just once. Data came from immunoSEQ multiplex PCR; TCRdb stores just in-frame clones and leaves some out. The sample records 150,000 or so clones, about 90% being singletons. The record originates from a study of T cell responses to AZD1222 COVID-19 vaccine. V lost 4 bases and J lost 1; bases outside the gene matches: 2. CDR3 size: 15 residues. From germline, CDR1 is LGHNA and CDR2 YSLEER. Sequences were derived from peripheral blood, sampled on day 0 of AZD1222 vaccination. J is TRBJ2-2 and V is TRBV4-3; TRBD2 agrees at 8 bases. This receptor was identified in an adult in good health. CDR3: CASSRGGLNTGELFF. DNA of the CDR3: TGCGCCAGCAGCCGCGGGGGGTTGAACACCGGGGAGCTGTTTTTT.